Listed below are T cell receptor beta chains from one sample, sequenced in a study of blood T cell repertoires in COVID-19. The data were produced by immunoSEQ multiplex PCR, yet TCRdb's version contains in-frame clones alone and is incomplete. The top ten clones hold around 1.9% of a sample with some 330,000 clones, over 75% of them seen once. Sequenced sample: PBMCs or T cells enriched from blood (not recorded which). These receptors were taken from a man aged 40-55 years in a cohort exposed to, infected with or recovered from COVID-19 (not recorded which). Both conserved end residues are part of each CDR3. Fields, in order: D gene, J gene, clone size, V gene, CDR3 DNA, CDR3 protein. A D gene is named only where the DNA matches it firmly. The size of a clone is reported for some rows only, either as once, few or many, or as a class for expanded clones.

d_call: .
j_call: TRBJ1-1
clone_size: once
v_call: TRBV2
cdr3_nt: TGTGCCAGCAGTGAACCCAGGGACACTGAAGCTTTCTTT
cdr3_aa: CASSEPRDTEAFF

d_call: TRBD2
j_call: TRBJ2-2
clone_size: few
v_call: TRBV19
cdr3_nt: TGTGCCAGTAGCCTCTGGGCTAGCGGGAACACCGGGGAGCTGTTTTTT
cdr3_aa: CASSLWASGNTGELFF

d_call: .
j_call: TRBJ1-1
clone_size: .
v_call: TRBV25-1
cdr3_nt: TGTGCCAGCAGCCGATCAGGACAGAATGAAGCTTTCTTT
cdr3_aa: CASSRSGQNEAFF

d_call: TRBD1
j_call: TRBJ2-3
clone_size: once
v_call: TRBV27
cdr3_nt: TGTGCCAGCAGACCAGACAGGGGGCGAACAGATACGCAGTATTTT
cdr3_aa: CASRPDRGRTDTQYF

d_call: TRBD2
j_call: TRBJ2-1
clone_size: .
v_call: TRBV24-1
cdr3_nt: TGTGCCACCAGTCCGACTAGCGGGACGCACAATGAGCAGTTCTTC
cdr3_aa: CATSPTSGTHNEQFF

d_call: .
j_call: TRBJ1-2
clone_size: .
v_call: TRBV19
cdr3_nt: TGTGCCAGTAGTATTATTGGGGGCCGAGGTTATGGCTACACCTTC
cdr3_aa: CASSIIGGRGYGYTF

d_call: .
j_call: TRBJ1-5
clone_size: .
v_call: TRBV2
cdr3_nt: TGTGCCACCGCAAAGTGGAGGGATAGCAATCAGCCCCAGCATTTT
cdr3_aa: CATAKWRDSNQPQHF

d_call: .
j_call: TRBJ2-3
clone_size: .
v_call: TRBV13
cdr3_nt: TGTGCCAGCAGCTTAGGTTGGGCGACAGATACGCAGTATTTT
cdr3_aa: CASSLGWATDTQYF

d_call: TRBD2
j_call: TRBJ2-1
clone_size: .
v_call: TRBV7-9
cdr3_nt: TGTGCCAGCAGCTCAAAACCGGGACTAGTGGGGGGTGAGCAGTTCTTC
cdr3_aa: CASSSKPGLVGGEQFF

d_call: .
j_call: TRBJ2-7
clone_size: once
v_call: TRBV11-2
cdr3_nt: TGTGCCAGCAGCTTTGCGGGGAGACCCTACGAGCAGTACTTC
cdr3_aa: CASSFAGRPYEQYF

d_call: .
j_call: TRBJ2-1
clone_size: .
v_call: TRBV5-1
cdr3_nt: TGCGCCAGCAGCCCTACAGGGCTAAGGGGCAATGAGCAGTTCTTC
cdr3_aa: CASSPTGLRGNEQFF

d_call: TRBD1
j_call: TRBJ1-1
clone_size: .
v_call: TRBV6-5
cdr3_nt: TGTGCCAGCAGTTACCGTATCAGGGGGGCTGAAGCTTTCTTT
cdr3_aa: CASSYRIRGAEAFF

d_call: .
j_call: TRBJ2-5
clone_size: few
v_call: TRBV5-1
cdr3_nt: TGCGCCAGCCGACTAGAACAAGAGACCCAGTACTTC
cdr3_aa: CASRLEQETQYF

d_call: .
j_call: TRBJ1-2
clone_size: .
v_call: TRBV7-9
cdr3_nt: TGTGCCAGCAGCTTAGGGCAGAATAACTATGGCTACACCTTC
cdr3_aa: CASSLGQNNYGYTF

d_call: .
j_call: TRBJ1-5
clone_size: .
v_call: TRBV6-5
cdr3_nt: TGTGCCAGCAGTTACGGACGGAGGGGATCGGGGCAGCCCCAGCATTTT
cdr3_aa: CASSYGRRGSGQPQHF

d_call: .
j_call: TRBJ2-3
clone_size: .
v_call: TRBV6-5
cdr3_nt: TGTGCCAGCAGTTACTCAGGACAGAGCACAGATACGCAGTATTTT
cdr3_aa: CASSYSGQSTDTQYF

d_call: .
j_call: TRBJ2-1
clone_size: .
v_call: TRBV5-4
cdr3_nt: TGTGCCAGCAGCTTTTTAACTGGGAGCCCCTACAATGAGCAGTTCTTC
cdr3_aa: CASSFLTGSPYNEQFF

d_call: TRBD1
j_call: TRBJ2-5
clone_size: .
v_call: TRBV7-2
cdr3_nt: TGTGCCAGCAGCAAGGACAGGGTTGAGACCCAGTACTTC
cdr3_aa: CASSKDRVETQYF

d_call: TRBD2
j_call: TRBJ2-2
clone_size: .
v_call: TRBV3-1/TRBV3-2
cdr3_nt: TGTGCCAGCAGCCGCCAGCTAGCGGGAATCACCGGGGAGCTGTTTTTT
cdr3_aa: CASSRQLAGITGELFF

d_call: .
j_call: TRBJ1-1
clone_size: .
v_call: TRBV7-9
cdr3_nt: TGTGCCAGCAGCCTTTGGGACTCATCCACCGGAGCTTTCTTT
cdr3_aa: CASSLWDSSTGAFF

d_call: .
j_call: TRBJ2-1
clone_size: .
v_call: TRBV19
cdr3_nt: TGTGCCAGTAGTAGGGGAGCGATCTCCTACAATGAGCAGTTCTTC
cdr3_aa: CASSRGAISYNEQFF

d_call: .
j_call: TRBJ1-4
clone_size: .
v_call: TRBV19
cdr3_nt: TGTGCCAGTAGTACCCCCCGCGGACAGTCAACTAATGAAAAACTGTTTTTT
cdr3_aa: CASSTPRGQSTNEKLFF

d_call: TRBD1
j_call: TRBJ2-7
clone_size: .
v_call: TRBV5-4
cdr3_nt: TGTGCCAGCAGCTTGCCGGGACAGGGGCTCTCCTACGAGCAGTACTTC
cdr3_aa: CASSLPGQGLSYEQYF

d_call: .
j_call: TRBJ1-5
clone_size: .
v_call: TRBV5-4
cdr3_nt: TGTGCCAGCAGCCGGGGGATTAATCAGCCCCAGCATTTT
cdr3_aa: CASSRGINQPQHF

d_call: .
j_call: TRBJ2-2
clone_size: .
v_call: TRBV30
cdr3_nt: TGTGCCTGCAGGGTCCACACCGGGGAGCTGTTTTTT
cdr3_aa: CACRVHTGELFF

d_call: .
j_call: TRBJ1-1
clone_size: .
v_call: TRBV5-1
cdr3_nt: TGCGCCAGCAGCCCGGGGTCCATGAACACTGAAGCTTTCTTT
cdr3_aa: CASSPGSMNTEAFF

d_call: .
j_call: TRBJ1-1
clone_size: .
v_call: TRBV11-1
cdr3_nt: TGTGCCAGCAGCCCCGGGGGTAAGAACACTGAAGCTTTCTTT
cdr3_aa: CASSPGGKNTEAFF

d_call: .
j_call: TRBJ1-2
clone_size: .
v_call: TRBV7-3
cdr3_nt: TGTGCCAGCAGCCCCCAGGGGCGAGGGGATGGCTACACCTTC
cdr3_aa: CASSPQGRGDGYTF

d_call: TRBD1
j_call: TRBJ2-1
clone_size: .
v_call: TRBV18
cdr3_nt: TGTGCCAGCTCACCCGGGACAGGAACCCACAATGAGCAGTTCTTC
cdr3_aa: CASSPGTGTHNEQFF

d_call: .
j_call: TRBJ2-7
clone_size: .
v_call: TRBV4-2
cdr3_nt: TGTGCCAGCAGCCAAATGGGTGGGAGGACTAACGAGCAGTACTTC
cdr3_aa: CASSQMGGRTNEQYF

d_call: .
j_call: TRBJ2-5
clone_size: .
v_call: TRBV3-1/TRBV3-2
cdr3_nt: TGTGCCAGCAGCCAAGTCCAAATAGAGACCCAGTACTTC
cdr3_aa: CASSQVQIETQYF

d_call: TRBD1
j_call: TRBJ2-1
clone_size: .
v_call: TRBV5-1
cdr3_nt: TGCGCCAGCAGCGGCCGGGACAGGGCCAATGAGCAGTTCTTC
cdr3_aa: CASSGRDRANEQFF

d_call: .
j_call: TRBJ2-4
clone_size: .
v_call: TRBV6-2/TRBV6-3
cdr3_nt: TGTGCCAGCAGTTATCCCGGTGGAGCCAAAAACATTCAGTACTTC
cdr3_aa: CASSYPGGAKNIQYF

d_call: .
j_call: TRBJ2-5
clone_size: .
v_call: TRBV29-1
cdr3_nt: TGCAGCGCCGCACTGGAGACCCAGTACTTC
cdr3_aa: CSAALETQYF

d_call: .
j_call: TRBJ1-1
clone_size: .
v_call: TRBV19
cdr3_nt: TGTGCCAGTAGTATCAAGGGGGACACTGAAGCTTTCTTT
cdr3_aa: CASSIKGDTEAFF

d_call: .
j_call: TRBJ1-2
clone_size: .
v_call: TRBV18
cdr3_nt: TGTGCCAGCTCACCGGAGGGAAACCTCTATGGCTACACCTTC
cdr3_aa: CASSPEGNLYGYTF

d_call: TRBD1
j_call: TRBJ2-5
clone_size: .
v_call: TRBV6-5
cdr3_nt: TGTGCCAGCAATCCGGGACAGACGTACCAAGAGACCCAGTACTTC
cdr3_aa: CASNPGQTYQETQYF

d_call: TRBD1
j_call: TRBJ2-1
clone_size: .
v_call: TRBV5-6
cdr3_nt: TGTGCCAGCACCCCGACAGGGGCAGGGAATGAGCAGTTCTTC
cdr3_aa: CASTPTGAGNEQFF

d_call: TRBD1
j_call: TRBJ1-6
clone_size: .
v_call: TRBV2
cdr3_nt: TGTGCCAGCACCGACAGGGGGCGGTATAATTCACCCCTCCACTTT
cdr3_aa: CASTDRGRYNSPLHF

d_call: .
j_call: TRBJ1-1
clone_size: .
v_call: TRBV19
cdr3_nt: TGTGCCAGTAGCACGAGAATGATGAACACTGAAGCTTTCTTT
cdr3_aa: CASSTRMMNTEAFF

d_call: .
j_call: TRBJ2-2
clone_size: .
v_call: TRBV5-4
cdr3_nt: TGTGCCAGCAGCCATGGGGACTTTCTAAACACCGGGGAGCTGTTTTTT
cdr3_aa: CASSHGDFLNTGELFF